These 8 T cell receptor beta chains were sequenced from one sample in a study of tumor-infiltrating lymphocytes in localized non-small cell lung cancer. The data were produced by immunoSEQ multiplex PCR, yet TCRdb's version contains in-frame clones alone and is incomplete. Here the sample spans about 4,800 clones, around 96% being singletons. Source material: uninvolved lung tissue not adjacent to the tumor. The origin of the receptors is a human donor with non-small cell lung cancer.

The genes are TRBV11-2 and TRBJ1-1; D perhaps matches TRBD1 (5 bases). The V end lost 5 bases, the J end lost 2 bases, and 9 bases lay between the germline ends. The CDR3 spans 13 residues. Germline assignment: CDR1 SGHAT and CDR2 FQNNGV. In DNA form, the CDR3 reads TGTGCCAGCAGCGCTCAGGGTAACACTGAAGCTTTCTTT. It yields the protein CASSAQGNTEAFF.

The gene calls are TRBV6-5 and TRBJ2-3; TRBD2 aligns across 14 bases. After removal of 4 bases from V and 2 bases from J, the junction contained 2 bases not matched to a gene. CDR1 MNHEY and CDR2 SVGAGI come from the germline V gene. CDR3 length equals 16 residues. The CDR3 nucleotides read TGTGCCAGCAGTTGGGGACTAGCGGGGGCCACAGATACGCAGTATTTT. This gives the protein CASSWGLAGATDTQYF.

V and J are TRBV10-3 and TRBJ1-2; 9 nucleotides align to TRBD1. CDR3 length: 14 residues. Germline CDR1 and CDR2: ENHRY and SYGVKD. V was clipped by 6 bases and J by 7 bases; unmatched bases: 9. The CDR3 loop is CAIRVTGQGAGYTF. The CDR3 DNA follows: TGTGCCATCAGGGTCACGGGACAGGGTGCTGGCTACACCTTC.

This sequence joins TRBV25-1 and TRBJ2-1; perhaps TRBD1 as D (6 bases). The germline V and J ends were trimmed by 6 bases and 3 bases, with 9 bases remaining between them. The CDR3 runs 13 residues. CDR1 MGHDK and CDR2 SYGVNS come from the germline V gene. The chain's CDR3 is CASRQGSYNEQFF. In DNA form, the CDR3 reads TGTGCCAGCAGACAGGGAAGCTACAATGAGCAGTTCTTC.

The chain is built from TRBV27 and TRBJ2-2; D not resolved. V lost 5 bases and J lost 3, with 4 bases in between. Looked up from germline, CDR1 is MNHEY and CDR2 is SMNVEV (reference sequence). The CDR3 is 12 amino acids. The chain's CDR3 is CASSTYTGELFF. The CDR3, as DNA: TGTGCCAGCAGTACCTACACCGGGGAGCTGTTTTTT.

This chain joins TRBV19 and TRBJ2-2; TRBD2 might be the D (6 bases). The CDR3 contains 15 residues. Between the trimmed V and J ends, which lost 7 bases and 0 bases, there was a span of 12 bases. CDR1 is LNHDA and CDR2 is SQIVND in the germline V gene (reference sequence). The CDR3 here is CASNTPGANTGELFF. The CDR3 DNA follows: TGTGCCAGTAACACTCCGGGGGCGAACACCGGGGAGCTGTTTTTT. Based on the CDR3 plus reference TRBV19 and TRBJ2-2, the full variable domain is DGGITQSPKYLFRKEGQNVTLSCEQNLNHDAMYWYRQDPGQGLRLIYYSQIVNDFQKGDIAEGYSVSREKKESFPLTVTSAQKNPTAFYLCASNTPGANTGELFFGEGSRLTVL.

This clone has more than one count but fewer than ten. This chain links TRBV2 with TRBJ2-5; D gene unclear. The V end lost 2 bases, the J end lost 1 base, and 8 bases lay between the germline ends. Germline V gene sequence: CDR1 SNHLY, CDR2 FYNNEI. CDR3 length: 14 residues. The CDR3 is CASSETVLQETQYF. CDR3 bases: TGTGCCAGCAGTGAAACGGTCCTCCAAGAGACCCAGTACTTC.

J is TRBJ1-1 and V is TRBV10-3; D is uncertain. V gave up 3 bases and J gave up 4 bases, with 9 bases separating them. The germline V gene has CDR1 ENHRY and CDR2 SYGVKD. The CDR3 consists of 13 residues. This chain's CDR3 is CAISDKTTTEAFF. The CDR3 DNA sequence: TGTGCCATCAGTGACAAGACGACCACTGAAGCTTTCTTT.